These 3 T cell receptor beta chains were all obtained from the same sample, sequenced in a study of cytomegalovirus exposure and HLA in healthy donors. PCR involved 60 Vbeta and 13 Jbeta primers. Libraries were prepared by immunoSEQ multiplex PCR; TCRdb keeps only in-frame clonotypes and omits some of them. This table holds approximately 59,000 clones, about 63% found once. Sample: PBMCs. The receptors shown here come from a man aged 35 to 55 in good health and CMV-seropositive.

This clone showed up just a few times. The J gene is TRBJ2-6, the V gene TRBV27, with D possibly matching TRBD1 (7 bases). This CDR3 has 16 residues. V lost 5 bases and J lost 5, with 16 bases in between. CDR1 MNHEY and CDR2 SMNVEV come from the germline V gene (reference sequence). DNA of the CDR3: TGTGCCAGCAGTAACCAGGGGGGAGCCTGGGCCAACGTCCTGACTTTC. Protein sequence: CASSNQGGAWANVLTF.

The genes are TRBV2 and TRBJ2-3, with D perhaps matching TRBD1 (7 bases). The ends were cut back, 7 bases at V and 6 bases at J, with 11 bases in the middle. The CDR3 contains 12 residues. Germline CDR1 is SNHLY and CDR2 is FYNNEI. DNA for the CDR3: TGTGCCAGCATGGCAGGGGGGGATACGCAGTATTTT. Its translation: CASMAGGDTQYF.

About this clone: Different DNA sequences within this sample yield the same CDR3. The V and J genes are TRBV6-5 and TRBJ1-6; maybe TRBD1 (5 bases). V was clipped by 5 bases and J by 7 bases, with 15 bases between them. This CDR3 has 15 residues. The germline V gene encodes CDR1 MNHEY and CDR2 SVGAGI. CDR3 DNA: TGTGCCAGCAGTGGGATGGGGCCATCGAATTCACCCCTCCACTTT. Residues: CASSGMGPSNSPLHF.